The rows below give T cell receptor beta chains drawn from one sample of a study of blood T cells in healthy people across ages. TCRdb passed the 5' RACE reads through MiXCR, listing each CDR3 protein once. The sample carries 1.8 million or so distinct CDR3 sequences, about two fifths recorded once. Input material: blood. These receptors all come from a human donor in good health. CDR3s include the opening cysteine and the closing phenylalanine or tryptophan. Each record gives: J gene, V gene, clone size, D gene, CDR3 protein, CDR3 DNA. The D gene is left open where the match is weak. Not all rows give a size; the values are once, few, many and, for expanded clones, a class.

TRBJ1-4	TRBV30	NA	NA	CAWSPLSQAGEKLFF	TGTGCCTGGAGTCCCCTCAGTCAGGCGGGAGAAAAACTGTTTTTT
TRBJ1-4	TRBV28	NA	NA	CASSFYMVGDEKLFF	TGTGCCAGCAGTTTTTACATGGTTGGAGACGAAAAACTGTTTTTT
TRBJ2-3	TRBV7-8	NA	TRBD2	CASSLSGGGAGDTQYF	TGTGCCAGCAGCTTATCCGGCGGGGGGGCAGGAGATACGCAGTATTTT
TRBJ1-2	TRBV12-3/TRBV12-4	NA	NA	CASSFGGNLDYGYTF	TGTGCCAGCAGTTTTGGCGGGAATTTGGACTATGGCTACACCTTC
TRBJ2-5	TRBV24-1	NA	TRBD2	CATSDGTSVVKETQYF	TGTGCCACCAGTGATGGGACTAGCGTAGTAAAAGAGACCCAGTACTTC
TRBJ2-7	TRBV9	NA	NA	CASSEGLSDYEQYF	TGTGCCAGCAGCGAGGGCCTGTCCGACTACGAGCAGTACTTC
TRBJ1-1	TRBV28	NA	NA	CASTKGLNTEAFF	TGTGCCAGCACGAAGGGGCTTAACACTGAAGCTTTCTTT
TRBJ1-4	TRBV5-1	NA	NA	CASRLGPDNEKLFF	TGCGCCAGCAGACTGGGACCGGATAATGAAAAACTGTTTTTT
TRBJ2-7	TRBV19	NA	NA	CASSSGARRAANEQYF	TGTGCCAGTAGTTCCGGGGCCCGGCGGGCGGCTAACGAGCAGTACTTC
TRBJ1-2	TRBV14	NA	TRBD1	CASSEQGADGYTF	TGTGCCAGTAGTGAACAGGGGGCGGATGGCTACACCTTC
TRBJ2-1	TRBV2	NA	TRBD2	CASSDIAGLNEQFF	TGTGCCAGCAGTGATATAGCGGGACTCAATGAGCAGTTCTTC
TRBJ2-7	TRBV9	few	NA	CASSGGTYGQYF	TGTGCCAGCAGCGGAGGGACCTACGGGCAGTACTTC
TRBJ2-5	TRBV7-2	NA	TRBD1	CASSLGYRTGGQETQYF	TGTGCCAGCAGCTTAGGATATAGGACAGGGGGCCAAGAGACCCAGTACTTC
TRBJ1-5	TRBV7-2	NA	NA	CASLRGQLTHISNQPQHF	TGTGCCAGTCTTCGAGGACAGCTTACACACATTAGCAATCAGCCCCAGCATTTT
TRBJ2-3	TRBV27	few	TRBD1	CASSFDRGGTDTQYF	TGTGCCAGCAGTTTCGACAGGGGCGGCACAGATACGCAGTATTTT
TRBJ2-5	TRBV6-5	NA	TRBD1	CASNRGTEETQYF	TGTGCCAGCAACCGTGGGACAGAAGAGACCCAGTACTTC
TRBJ1-2	TRBV20-1	NA	TRBD1	CSAVRPGTGPDYTF	TGCAGTGCTGTTCGCCCTGGGACAGGCCCGGACTACACCTTC
TRBJ2-1	TRBV7-9	NA	NA	CAGSWDILSEQFF	TGTGCCGGCAGTTGGGACATTCTTTCTGAGCAGTTCTTC
TRBJ1-4	TRBV7-9	few	NA	CASSPGAINEKLFF	TGTGCCAGCAGCCCGGGGGCGATTAATGAAAAACTGTTTTTT
TRBJ2-7	TRBV27	NA	TRBD1	CASSFLHTRQGAGFEQYF	TGTGCCAGCAGTTTTCTCCACACGAGACAGGGGGCAGGGTTCGAGCAGTACTTC
TRBJ2-1	TRBV5-1	few	TRBD2	CASRSASGSSYNEQFF	TGCGCCAGCAGATCCGCTAGCGGAAGCTCCTACAATGAGCAGTTCTTC
TRBJ1-5	TRBV21-1	NA	NA	CASSKNGAFWGDNQPQHF	TGTGCCAGCAGCAAAAATGGAGCGTTCTGGGGGGACAATCAGCCCCAGCATTTT
TRBJ1-5	TRBV30	NA	NA	CAWSLGIGQPQHF	TGTGCCTGGAGTCTGGGCATCGGTCAGCCCCAGCATTTT
TRBJ2-2	TRBV12-3/TRBV12-4	NA	TRBD2	CASSHDGGGTGELFF	TGTGCCAGCAGTCATGACGGCGGGGGGACCGGGGAGCTGTTTTTT
TRBJ1-2	TRBV7-9	NA	NA	CASSLPLESNYGYTF	TGTGCCAGCAGCTTACCTCTCGAGTCTAACTATGGCTACACCTTC
TRBJ1-1	TRBV20-1	NA	NA	CSARASGATEAFF	TGCAGTGCTAGAGCATCGGGGGCCACTGAAGCTTTCTTT